One sample yielded the 32 T cell receptor beta chains listed below, sequenced in a study of blood T cells in healthy people across ages. PCR was performed a second time for roughly 7 to 12 cycles using a sample-barcoded 5' primer and a J-beta primer mix. TCRdb called the 5' RACE reads again in MiXCR, with one record for every CDR3 protein. The sample lists 600,000 to 1,000,000 distinct CDR3 sequences, over 45% seen once, with 20% to 25% in the top ten. The specimen was blood. The receptors stem from a young man in good health.

This rearrangement joins TRBV14 to TRBJ2-1; D unclear. The germline V and J ends were trimmed by 5 bases and 8 bases, with 16 bases remaining between them. In germline, CDR1 is SGHDN, CDR2 FVKESK. The CDR3 is 14 residues long. The CDR3 loop reads CASSYESLRDEQFF. In DNA, the CDR3 is TGTGCCAGCAGCTACGAGAGCCTACGGGATGAGCAGTTCTTC. Using reference TRBV14 and TRBJ2-1 for the parts outside the CDR3, the full variable domain is EAGVTQFPSHSVIEKGQTVTLRCDPISGHDNLYWYRRVMGKEIKFLLHFVKESKQDESGMPNNRFLAERTGGTYSTLKVQPAELEDSGVYFCASSYESLRDEQFFGPGTRLTVL.

The rearrangement uses TRBV3-1 and TRBJ2-5; D is ambiguous. Germline loops: CDR1 LGHDT, CDR2 YNNKEL (reference sequence). The CDR3 sequence is 14 residues long. V gave up 1 base and J gave up 2 bases, with 8 bases separating them. The chain's CDR3 is CASSQGIRQETQYF. The CDR3 coding sequence is TGTGCCAGCAGCCAAGGTATCAGACAAGAGACCCAGTACTTC.

The V and J genes are TRBV6-1 and TRBJ2-3, with 7 bases matching TRBD2. Germline V lookup: CDR1 MNHNS, CDR2 SASEGT. The length of the CDR3 is 16 residues. Germline trimming cut 3 bases from V and 1 base from J; bases unmatched to any gene: 7. CDR3 sequence: CASSEGTNGGTDTQYF. For the CDR3, the DNA is TGTGCCAGCAGTGAGGGGACTAACGGGGGCACAGATACGCAGTATTTT.

V usage is TRBV7-2 and J usage is TRBJ2-7, with 7 nucleotides matching TRBD2. V lost 3 bases, J lost 2 bases, and 7 bases stayed unmatched. The CDR3 totals 15 residues. Germline values: CDR1 SGHTA, CDR2 FQGNSA. CDR3 coding DNA: TGTGCCAGCAGCTTGAGACCGGGACTACCCTACGAGCAGTACTTC. It specifies CASSLRPGLPYEQYF.

This clonotype was counted between two and nine times. The chain recombines TRBV6-2 or TRBV6-3 with TRBJ2-1; D gene ambiguous. V shed 2 bases and J shed 4 bases, with 6 bases lying between them. The CDR3 spans 13 residues. The germline CDR1 and CDR2 sequences are MNHEY and SVGEGT. The CDR3: CASSYRAYNEQFF. The CDR3 DNA follows: TGTGCCAGCAGTTACCGGGCGTACAATGAGCAGTTCTTC.

This clonotype was detected only a few times. The CDR3 sequence: CASSETSGGYNEQFF. The CDR3 nucleotides read TGCGCCAGCAGCGAGACTAGCGGGGGCTACAATGAGCAGTTCTTC. The chain recombines TRBV5-1 with TRBJ2-1; 12 nucleotides agree with TRBD2. There are 15 residues in the CDR3. With 4 bases clipped from V and 3 bases from J, the junction kept 2 bases outside the gene matches. Germline CDR1 and CDR2: SGHRS and YFSETQ.

The rearrangement uses TRBV5-1 and TRBJ1-1, with D uncertain. Germline assignment: CDR1 SGHRS and CDR2 YFSETQ. This CDR3 contains 15 residues. Between the trimmed V and J ends, which lost 4 bases and 1 base, there was a span of 14 bases. Here the CDR3 reads CASSRTGNSNTEAFF. DNA for the CDR3: TGCGCCAGCAGCCGCACCGGGAACTCGAACACTGAAGCTTTCTTT.

V usage is TRBV25-1 and J usage is TRBJ2-7, with D unresolved. V lost 6 bases and J 3 bases, leaving 9 bases between the germline ends. The CDR3 extends over 12 amino acids. Germline CDR1 and CDR2: MGHDK and SYGVNS. This chain's CDR3 is CASRAINYEQYF. The CDR3 nucleotides read TGTGCCAGCAGGGCAATCAACTACGAGCAGTACTTC.

The chain uses TRBV5-8 and TRBJ2-2; D gene unclear. The CDR3 has 12 residues. Germline V gives CDR1 SGHTS, CDR2 YDEGEE. Trimming took 2 bases from V and 9 from J, leaving 8 bases between them. Written as DNA, the CDR3 is TGTGCCAGCAGCTTATTGCTCCGGGAGCTGTTTTTT. This translates into CASSLLLRELFF.

V gene TRBV29-1 combines with J gene TRBJ1-1, with D hard to call. The CDR3 sequence is 12 residues long. V lost 5 bases to trimming and J lost 2 bases, with 9 bases between them. Looked up from germline, CDR1 is SQVTM and CDR2 is ANQGSEA. CDR3 in DNA: TGCAGCGTTTCCCAGACTAACACTGAAGCTTTCTTT. Its protein product is CSVSQTNTEAFF.

The chain is built from TRBV12-3 or TRBV12-4 and TRBJ2-1; D gene unclear. V was clipped by 6 bases and J by 7 bases, with 10 bases between them. The CDR3 sequence is 12 residues long. For the CDR3, the DNA is TGTGCCAGCAGCTACCTCTGGAATGAGCAGTTCTTC. Protein sequence: CASSYLWNEQFF.

The chain uses TRBV20-1 and TRBJ2-7; D may be TRBD1 (6 bases). CDR3 length: 16 amino acids. The germline gives CDR1 DFQATT, CDR2 SNEGSKA (reference sequence). V lost 3 bases and J lost 4, with 22 bases in between. The chain's CDR3 is CSASEPTGTGTYEQYF. For the CDR3, the DNA is TGCAGTGCTAGCGAGCCAACCGGGACGGGGACATACGAGCAGTACTTC.

The V call is TRBV27, the J call TRBJ2-5; the match to TRBD1 covers 9 bases. The J call may be in error: the DNA end matches TRBJ2-7 better. Per the germline V gene, CDR1 is MNHEY and CDR2 is SMNVEV (reference sequence). The CDR3 length is 15 residues. CDR3 nucleotide sequence: TGTGCCAGCAGTTTATATTGGGGACAGGGCTACGAGCAGTACTTC. Residues: CASSLYWGQGYEQYF.

The CDR3 here is CASSLQIRRGDTQYF. CDR3 sequence (DNA): TGTGCCAGCAGTTTACAAATCCGGAGGGGTGATACGCAGTATTTT. This chain links TRBV12-3 or TRBV12-4 with TRBJ2-3; possibly TRBD2 for D (6 bases). Deletions cut 2 bases from V and 6 bases from J, with 15 bases between. CDR3 length: 15 residues.

The chain recombines TRBV9 with TRBJ2-1; no firm D call. The V gene's germline CDR1 is SGDLS and CDR2 YYNGEE. Deletions cut 2 bases from V and 9 bases from J, with 12 bases between. The CDR3 extends over 13 amino acids. The CDR3 here is CASSVTGSGEQFF. In DNA, the CDR3 is TGTGCCAGCAGCGTTACTGGGTCTGGTGAGCAGTTCTTC. Drawing the rest from reference TRBV9 and TRBJ2-1, the complete variable domain is DSGVTQTPKHLITATGQRVTLRCSPRSGDLSVYWYQQSLDQGLQFLIQYYNGEERAKGNILERFSAQQFPDLHSELNLSSLELGDSALYFCASSVTGSGEQFFGPGTRLTVL.

This clonotype was counted a few times. V usage is TRBV5-1 and J usage is TRBJ2-5, with a weak D call TRBD2 (5 bases). This CDR3 is built from 14 residues. Germline values: CDR1 SGHRS, CDR2 YFSETQ. V lost 2 bases and J 4 bases, leaving 12 bases between the germline ends. The CDR3 nucleotides read TGCGCCAGCAGCTTAGAGCGGATCCGAGAGACCCAGTACTTC. Amino acid sequence: CASSLERIRETQYF.

This clonotype was seen more than once but under ten times. The rearrangement uses TRBV6-1 and TRBJ2-1, with 8 bases matching TRBD2. CDR1 MNHNS and CDR2 SASEGT come from the germline V gene. The CDR3 has 14 amino acids. V trimming: 7 bases; J trimming: 4 bases; junction bases outside the gene matches: 6. The CDR3 region is CASKREISYNEQFF. The DNA for the CDR3 is TGTGCCAGCAAGCGGGAGATTTCTTACAATGAGCAGTTCTTC.

This clonotype was observed a handful of times. The chain combines TRBV5-1 with TRBJ2-3; the D is unclear. This CDR3 is built from 12 residues. The V gene's germline CDR1 is SGHRS and CDR2 YFSETQ. V was cut by 3 bases and J by 6 bases, with 8 bases left in between. The chain's CDR3 is CASSYDRDTQYF. Here the CDR3 DNA reads TGCGCCAGCAGCTACGATCGGGATACGCAGTATTTT.

This clonotype has more than one count but fewer than ten. The rearrangement joins TRBV29-1 to TRBJ2-7, with a weak D call TRBD2 (6 bases). V was cut by 4 bases and J by 9 bases, with 10 bases left in between. CDR1 is SQVTM, CDR2 ANQGSEA, per germline. The CDR3 contains 10 residues. The CDR3 nucleotides are TGCAGCGTTGTTCAGGGAGGGCAGTACTTC. It codes for CSVVQGGQYF.

The rearrangement joins TRBV28 to TRBJ2-3; no definite D call. This CDR3 is built from 18 residues. The germline gives CDR1 MDHEN, CDR2 SYDVKM. V lost 4 bases and J lost 1, with 21 bases in between. CDR3 residues: CASSSESPVMWGTDTQYF. The CDR3 DNA is TGTGCCAGCAGTTCGGAGTCTCCTGTGATGTGGGGCACAGATACGCAGTATTTT.

V gene TRBV5-1 combines with J gene TRBJ1-1, with D maybe TRBD1 (6 bases). This CDR3 is built from 13 residues. From germline, CDR1 is SGHRS and CDR2 YFSETQ. Trimming cost V 7 bases and J 6 bases, with 16 bases left between them. This CDR3 is CASREVGGPEAFF. The CDR3 DNA is TGCGCCAGCCGGGAGGTGGGGGGGCCTGAAGCTTTCTTT.

The chain links TRBV7-2 to TRBJ1-1; D unclear. The CDR3 spans 14 residues. Per the germline V gene, CDR1 is SGHTA and CDR2 is FQGNSA. V shed 5 bases and J shed 4 bases, with 14 bases lying between them. CDR3 region: CASSPVGAGTEAFF. The CDR3 nucleotides read TGTGCCAGCAGCCCCGTGGGAGCTGGCACTGAAGCTTTCTTT.

This clonotype showed up just once. The V call is TRBV7-9, the J call TRBJ2-5; D is perhaps TRBD1 (5 bases). The CDR3 consists of 19 residues. Trimming shortened V by 3 bases and J by 2 bases, and 25 bases separated the two germline ends. CDR1 is SEHNR and CDR2 is FQNEAQ in the germline V gene (reference sequence). CDR3 residues: CASSFRGSGYLKGQETQYF. The CDR3 DNA reads as TGTGCCAGCAGCTTTAGGGGCTCGGGCTACCTCAAAGGTCAAGAGACCCAGTACTTC.

Ten or more counts support this clonotype. CDR3 bases: TGTGCCAGCAGAAGCGGGATGACAGATACGCAGTATTTT. Residues: CASRSGMTDTQYF. The rearrangement joins TRBV2 to TRBJ2-3, with 7 bases lining up with TRBD2. The ends lost 6 bases at V and 3 bases at J; junction bases unmatched: 3. The germline gives CDR1 SNHLY, CDR2 FYNNEI. CDR3 size: 13 residues.

The chain couples TRBV5-1 to TRBJ2-1; no clear D gene. Germline CDR1 SGHRS, CDR2 YFSETQ. V gave up 0 bases and J gave up 3 bases, with 10 bases separating them. The CDR3 covers 15 residues. The CDR3 DNA is TGCGCCAGCAGCTTGGTACTCACGAACTACAATGAGCAGTTCTTC. Amino acids: CASSLVLTNYNEQFF.

The rearrangement uses TRBV20-1 and TRBJ2-1; possible D gene TRBD2, 5 bases. Germline-derived CDR1 and CDR2 are DFQATT and SNEGSKA (reference sequence). With 1 base removed from V and 8 bases from J, the gap between germline ends came to 21 bases. This CDR3 spans 16 amino acids. DNA of the CDR3: TGCAGTGCTAGAGCCGTCCGGCGGGCCGCGATCGATGAGCAGTTCTTC. This gives the protein CSARAVRRAAIDEQFF.

The rearrangement links TRBV12-5 to TRBJ2-4; D gene ambiguous. V was cut by 3 bases and J by 13 bases, with 13 bases left in between. CDR3 length: 12 residues. The germline V gene has CDR1 LGHNT and CDR2 FRNRAP. The CDR3 region is CASGFAGRQQYF. CDR3 nucleotide sequence: TGTGCTAGTGGTTTTGCAGGTCGTCAGCAGTACTTC.

This clonotype was observed a few times. This sequence joins TRBV4-2 and TRBJ2-5; TRBD2 matches 12 bases. This CDR3 is 16 amino acids long. Germline values: CDR1 LGHNA, CDR2 YNFKEQ. The V gene end was trimmed by 7 bases and the J gene end by 11 bases; junction bases not matched to a gene: 17. CDR3 bases: TGTGCCAGCAATTCCCAGGCTAGCGGGAGGGTTAATGAGCAGTACTTC. It is translated as CASNSQASGRVNEQYF.

V is TRBV29-1 and J is TRBJ2-5; D is uncertain. CDR1 is SQVTM and CDR2 is ANQGSEA in the germline V gene. Deletions cut 4 bases from V and 4 bases from J, with 13 bases between. The CDR3 length is 13 residues. The CDR3 loop reads CSVVAVMGETQYF. CDR3 sequence (DNA): TGCAGCGTTGTTGCAGTTATGGGAGAGACCCAGTACTTC.

The V and J genes are TRBV19 and TRBJ1-5; D gene uncertain. The CDR3 runs 15 residues. V lost 3 bases to trimming and J lost 5 bases, with 14 bases between them. CDR1 LNHDA and CDR2 SQIVND come from the germline V gene (reference sequence). This chain's CDR3 is CASSIYPSLDQPQHF. CDR3 bases: TGTGCCAGTAGTATCTATCCGAGTTTGGATCAGCCCCAGCATTTT.

V usage is TRBV20-1 and J usage is TRBJ2-5, with a tentative D call TRBD1 (7 bases). The CDR3 covers 15 residues. CDR1 is DFQATT, CDR2 SNEGSKA, per germline (reference sequence). Between the trimmed V and J ends, which lost 6 bases and 4 bases, there was a span of 21 bases. CDR3 nucleotide sequence: TGCAGTGCCCGCCAAGGAGGGGGCTTTGGAGAGACCCAGTACTTC. This translates into CSARQGGGFGETQYF.

The chain links TRBV29-1 to TRBJ2-4; D is undetermined. The end of the DNA aligns better with TRBJ2-5, so the J call may be wrong. CDR1 is SQVTM, CDR2 ANQGSEA, per germline. The CDR3 runs to 13 residues. Written as DNA, the CDR3 is TGCAGCGTTGGCGGATCTCCCCAAGAGACCCAGTACTTC. Protein product: CSVGGSPQETQYF.